These 23 T cell receptor beta chains came from one sample sequenced in a study of technical replicates of blood from several donors. Sequencing used immunoSEQ multiplex PCR; TCRdb keeps in-frame clones, though not all of them. This sample has 55,000 to 75,000 clones, with roughly 91% found just once. Sample: PBMCs. These receptors were taken from a human donor in good health. Some clones in this sample may be carry-over from other donors' samples.

The V call is TRBV4-3, the J call TRBJ2-3; 9 nucleotides align to TRBD2. Germline values: CDR1 LGHNA, CDR2 YSLEER. The CDR3 sequence is 18 residues long. The V segment lost 2 bases and the J segment 4 bases; nucleotides outside the gene matches: 13. CDR3 loop: CASSQTHVALAGSDTQYF. The CDR3 nucleotides read TGCGCCAGCAGCCAAACCCACGTGGCACTAGCGGGTTCAGATACGCAGTATTTT.

The V and J genes are TRBV27 and TRBJ1-5, with 7 positions matching TRBD1. CDR1 is MNHEY and CDR2 is SMNVEV in the germline V gene (reference sequence). Trimming cost V 5 bases and J 4 bases; bases outside gene matches: 17. The CDR3 totals 18 residues. The chain's CDR3 is CASSPRTGFNLANQPQHF. CDR3 DNA: TGTGCCAGCAGTCCGCGGACAGGTTTCAATTTAGCAAATCAGCCCCAGCATTTT.

The chain has TRBV7-2 and TRBJ1-2; tentatively, D is TRBD1 (6 bases). The V gene's germline CDR1 is SGHTA and CDR2 FQGNSA. This CDR3 region has 14 residues. The V gene lost 2 bases and the J gene lost 7 bases, with 14 bases spanning the gap. Written as DNA, the CDR3 is TGTGCCAGCAGCTTATTAGGAGGGGGGGTTGGCTACACCTTC. Its protein is CASSLLGGGVGYTF.

The rearrangement joins TRBV29-1 to TRBJ2-1, with 14 bases matching TRBD2. Unmatched junction bases numbered 15, after V lost 6 bases and J lost 8 bases. This CDR3 region has 17 residues. CDR1 SQVTM and CDR2 ANQGSEA come from the germline V gene. The CDR3 DNA follows: TGCAGCGTCCCGGGACTAGCGGGGGCCCCCCCGGTCTATGAGCAGTTCTTC. This sequence encodes CSVPGLAGAPPVYEQFF.

The V call is TRBV4-2, the J call TRBJ2-6; D remains ambiguous. The germline CDR1 and CDR2 sequences are LGHNA and YNFKEQ. The CDR3 contains 16 residues. Trimming removed 5 bases at V and 0 bases at J, with 11 bases between. CDR3 protein: CASSALPSSGANVLTF. The CDR3 nucleotides read TGTGCCAGCAGCGCCTTACCGAGCTCTGGGGCCAACGTCCTGACTTTC.

The V gene is TRBV7-2, the J gene TRBJ2-1; 7 bases are shared with TRBD2. The CDR3 totals 17 residues. The V gene end was trimmed by 2 bases and the J gene end by 5 bases; junction bases not matched to a gene: 12. Germline V gene sequence: CDR1 SGHTA, CDR2 FQGNSA. The CDR3 sequence is CASSLIGAGAGHNEQFF. The CDR3 nucleotides are TGTGCCAGCAGCTTAATCGGGGCGGGAGCGGGCCACAATGAGCAGTTCTTC.

The V and J genes are TRBV29-1 and TRBJ2-7, with D perhaps TRBD1 (5 bases). Trimming shortened V by 5 bases and J by 6 bases, and 14 bases separated the two germline ends. CDR1 SQVTM and CDR2 ANQGSEA come from the germline V gene. CDR3 length equals 12 residues. The CDR3 spells CSVRTETVEQYF. The DNA of the CDR3 is TGCAGCGTTCGGACGGAGACAGTCGAGCAGTACTTC.

The CDR3 coding sequence is TGTGCCAGCACCGGGACAGGGCCCGAGCAGTACTTC. Translated, it gives CASTGTGPEQYF. J is TRBJ2-7 and V is TRBV7-2; 9 bases agree with TRBD1. V dropped 7 bases and J dropped 6; count of bases not matched to a gene: 4. The CDR3 length is 12 residues. Germline V gene sequence: CDR1 SGHTA, CDR2 FQGNSA.

The chain uses TRBV19 and TRBJ1-4, with a weak D call TRBD1 (6 bases). V was shortened by 3 bases and J by 0 bases, with 8 bases between the two germline ends. The CDR3 has 15 residues. Germline CDR1 is LNHDA and CDR2 is SQIVND (reference sequence). The CDR3 DNA sequence: TGTGCCAGTAGTATCGACAGGACAACTAATGAAAAACTGTTTTTT. Residues: CASSIDRTTNEKLFF. Drawing the rest from reference TRBV19 and TRBJ1-4, the complete variable domain is DGGITQSPKYLFRKEGQNVTLSCEQNLNHDAMYWYRQDPGQGLRLIYYSQIVNDFQKGDIAEGYSVSREKKESFPLTVTSAQKNPTAFYLCASSIDRTTNEKLFFGSGTQLSVL.

The genes are TRBV5-1 and TRBJ1-4; D possibly corresponds to TRBD1 (5 bases). Between the trimmed V and J ends, which lost 6 bases and 0 bases, there was a span of 12 bases. The length of the CDR3 is 15 residues. Germline CDR1 SGHRS, CDR2 YFSETQ. The CDR3 loop is CASKRGGSTNEKLFF. Written as DNA, the CDR3 is TGCGCCAGCAAGCGGGGGGGATCAACTAATGAAAAACTGTTTTTT. Complete variable domain (other parts from reference TRBV5-1 and TRBJ1-4): KAGVTQTPRYLIKTRGQQVTLSCSPISGHRSVSWYQQTPGQGLQFLFEYFSETQRNKGNFPGRFSGRQFSNSRSEMNVSTLELGDSALYLCASKRGGSTNEKLFFGSGTQLSVL.

CDR3 DNA: TGCGCCAGCAGCCAAGCCGAGGGGACTAGCGGGAAGGGCGAGCAGTACTTC. It codes for CASSQAEGTSGKGEQYF. J is TRBJ2-7 and V is TRBV4-3, with 13 bases aligning to TRBD2. The CDR3 runs 17 residues. The germline V gene encodes CDR1 LGHNA and CDR2 YSLEER. Germline trimming cut 1 base from V and 6 bases from J; bases unmatched to any gene: 9.

The V call is TRBV27, the J call TRBJ2-3, with 10 positions matching TRBD2. Germline values: CDR1 MNHEY, CDR2 SMNVEV (reference sequence). V shed 3 bases, J shed 5 bases, and the junction held 8 bases outside the gene matches. This CDR3 is built from 16 residues. The CDR3 DNA follows: TGTGCCAGCAGTTTCCGAGCGGGAGGGCAATTAGATACGCAGTATTTT. Translated, it gives CASSFRAGGQLDTQYF.

The CDR3 DNA follows: TGCGCCAGCAGCCAAGATAAGGGGGGGGGCTACAATGAGCAGTTCTTC. This sequence encodes CASSQDKGGGYNEQFF. The rearrangement joins TRBV4-3 to TRBJ2-1; D is perhaps TRBD2 (7 bases). Germline loops: CDR1 LGHNA, CDR2 YSLEER. V lost 0 bases to trimming and J lost 3 bases, with 12 bases between them. This CDR3 comprises 16 residues.

This clone was seen just once. V gene TRBV7-6 combines with J gene TRBJ1-2; tentative D call: TRBD1 (5 bases). Per the germline V gene, CDR1 is SGHVS and CDR2 is FNYEAQ. The CDR3 contains 13 residues. Trimming removed 3 bases at V and 4 bases at J, with 9 bases between. This CDR3 is CASSFPGGYGYTF. Here the CDR3 DNA reads TGTGCCAGCAGCTTCCCGGGGGGCTATGGCTACACCTTC.

This chain connects TRBV11-2 to TRBJ2-5, with a tentative D call TRBD1 (5 bases). Trimming shortened V by 5 bases and J by 2 bases, and 15 bases separated the two germline ends. Germline-derived CDR1 and CDR2 are SGHAT and FQNNGV. The CDR3 extends over 15 amino acids. CDR3 residues: CASSAMTVHQETQYF. The CDR3 DNA follows: TGTGCCAGCAGCGCCATGACAGTCCATCAAGAGACCCAGTACTTC.

The chain recombines TRBV4-1 with TRBJ1-5; 11 bases fit TRBD1. V shed 4 bases, J shed 4 bases, and the junction held 9 bases outside the gene matches. Germline V gene data show CDR1 as MGHRA and CDR2 as YSYEKL. The CDR3 contains 17 residues. DNA for the CDR3: TGCGCCAGCAGCCGCCTCTTAGGGGACAGGGGGAATCAGCCCCAGCATTTT. Protein: CASSRLLGDRGNQPQHF.

The J gene is TRBJ2-5, the V gene TRBV7-8, with 13 bases matching TRBD2. The germline V gene encodes CDR1 SGHVS and CDR2 FQNEAQ. This CDR3 is 15 amino acids long. The J segment lost 4 bases and the V segment lost 5 bases, leaving 4 bases of the junction unmatched. Here the CDR3 DNA reads TGTGCCAGCAGCCGGGGGACTAGCGGGATAGAGACCCAGTACTTC. This translates into CASSRGTSGIETQYF.

This chain connects TRBV6-5 to TRBJ1-1, with TRBD1 as a possible D gene (6 bases). V was trimmed by 11 bases and J by 7 bases, leaving 20 bases between them. The germline gives CDR1 MNHEY, CDR2 SVGAGI. The CDR3 covers 13 residues. In nucleotides, the CDR3 is TGTGCCGCAGCTGTGGCGGGGGCGATTGAAGCTTTCTTT. It specifies CAAAVAGAIEAFF.

This chain joins TRBV30 and TRBJ1-5, with a possible D match to TRBD1 (6 bases). The CDR3 has 15 residues. Germline V gives CDR1 GTSNPN, CDR2 SVGIG (reference sequence). V dropped 0 bases and J dropped 4 bases, with 13 bases sitting between them. The chain's CDR3 is CAWSVKSGTNQPQHF. In DNA form, the CDR3 reads TGTGCCTGGAGTGTCAAATCAGGGACAAATCAGCCCCAGCATTTT.

CDR3 protein: CSGRGGEQYF. DNA of the CDR3: TGCAGCGGGAGGGGTGGGGAGCAGTACTTC. J is TRBJ2-7 and V is TRBV20-1; 8 nucleotides agree with TRBD2. Germline loops: CDR1 DFQATT, CDR2 SNEGSKA (reference sequence). CDR3 size: 10 residues.

V and J are TRBV4-1 and TRBJ1-1; no reliable D call. CDR3 size: 14 residues. Germline lookup yields CDR1 MGHRA and CDR2 YSYEKL. Trimming shortened V by 4 bases and J by 5 bases, and 14 bases separated the two germline ends. As DNA, the CDR3 is TGCGCCAGCAGCCCGGGTCAAGTCGAGACTGAAGCTTTCTTT. Encoded protein: CASSPGQVETEAFF.

This chain's CDR3 is CSAREGAEQYF. The DNA of the CDR3 is TGCAGTGCTAGAGAGGGGGCTGAGCAGTACTTC. The chain links TRBV20-1 to TRBJ2-7; D possibly corresponds to TRBD1 (6 bases). V was shortened by 0 bases and J by 7 bases, with 7 bases between the two germline ends. The CDR3 consists of 11 residues. Germline CDR1 and CDR2: DFQATT and SNEGSKA (reference sequence).

The rearrangement joins TRBV18 to TRBJ1-1; no firm D call. With 2 bases removed from V and 7 bases from J, the gap between germline ends came to 14 bases. CDR3 length equals 14 residues. Germline CDR1 KGHSH, CDR2 LQKENI. The CDR3 loop reads CASSPSSESREAFF. The CDR3 DNA reads TGTGCCAGCTCACCAAGTAGCGAGTCCCGTGAAGCTTTCTTT.